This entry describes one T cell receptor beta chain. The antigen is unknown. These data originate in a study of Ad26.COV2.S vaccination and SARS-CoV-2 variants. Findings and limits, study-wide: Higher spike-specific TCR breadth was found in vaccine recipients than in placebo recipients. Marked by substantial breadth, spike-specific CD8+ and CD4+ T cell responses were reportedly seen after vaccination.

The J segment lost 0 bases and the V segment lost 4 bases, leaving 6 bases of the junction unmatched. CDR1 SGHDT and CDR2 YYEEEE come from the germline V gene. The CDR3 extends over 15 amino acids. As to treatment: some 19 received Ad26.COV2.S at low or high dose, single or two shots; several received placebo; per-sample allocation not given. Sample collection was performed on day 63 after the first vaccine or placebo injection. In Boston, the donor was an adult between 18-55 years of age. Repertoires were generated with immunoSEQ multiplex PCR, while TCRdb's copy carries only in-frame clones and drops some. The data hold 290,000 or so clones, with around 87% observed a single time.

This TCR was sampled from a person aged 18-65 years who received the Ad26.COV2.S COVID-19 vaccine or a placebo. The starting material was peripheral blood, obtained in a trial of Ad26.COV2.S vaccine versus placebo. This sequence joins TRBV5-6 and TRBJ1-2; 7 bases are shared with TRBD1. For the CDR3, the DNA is TGTGCCAGCAGCCTAGGACAGGTGACTAACTATGGCTACACCTTC. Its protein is CASSLGQVTNYGYTF.